The T cell receptor beta chain under discussion was sequenced for a study of T cell changes during pregnancy in multiple sclerosis. CDR1 and CDR2 from the germline V gene are GTSNPN and SVGIG (reference sequence). There are 14 residues in the CDR3. V gave up 3 bases and J gave up 5 bases; unmatched junction bases: 5. Profiled with immunoSEQ multiplex PCR; TCRdb holds only in-frame clones, not every one. The repertoire consists of about 69,000 clones, with around 90% occurring once and the leading ten covering under 0.35%. The source of this sequence is a female donor in good health, enrolled as a control in a pregnancy study. This specimen was CD4+ T cells from peripheral blood mononuclear cells, taken in the third trimester of pregnancy. V usage is TRBV30 and J usage is TRBJ1-5; 9 bases agree with TRBD1. The DNA of the CDR3 is TGTGCCTGGAGGGACACAGGGGGCTATCAGCCCCAGCATTTT. Translating gives CAWRDTGGYQPQHF.